The sequence of this T cell receptor (beta chain) was determined in a study of OX40 agonist ivuxolimab in advanced cancers. Study-wide background: Ivuxolimab was administered intravenously to patients at 0.01 to 10 mg/kg every 2 weeks.

Trimming pared 5 bases from V and 2 bases from J, leaving 13 bases between. The CDR3 length is 15 residues. CDR1 and CDR2 (germline): SEHNR, FQNEAQ (reference sequence). This table comes from immunoSEQ multiplex PCR, and its TCRdb copy is limited to in-frame clones, with some not included. The repertoire holds 35,000 to 50,000 clones, with roughly 90% as singletons. Specimen: CD4+ or CD8+ T cells sorted from blood, collected in a trial of the OX40 agonist ivuxolimab. The chain recombines TRBV7-9 with TRBJ2-1, with D possibly being TRBD2 (6 bases). This receptor was obtained from an adult with an advanced solid tumor such as melanoma, head and neck, liver or kidney cancer. CDR3 bases: TGTGCCAGCAGCCCCCTTAGCGGACCCTACAATGAGCAGTTCTTC. Its translation is CASSPLSGPYNEQFF. The whole variable domain, filled in from reference TRBV7-9 and TRBJ2-1, reads DTGVSQNPRHKITKRGQNVTFRCDPISEHNRLYWYRQTLGQGPEFLTYFQNEAQLEKSRLLSDRFSAERPKGSFSTLEIQRTEQGDSAMYLCASSPLSGPYNEQFFGPGTRLTVL.